This T cell receptor (beta chain) was documented in a study of blood T cells in healthy people across ages. A second PCR, run for about 7 to 11 cycles, used a sample-barcoded 5' primer plus a J-beta primer mix. TCRdb used MiXCR to reprocess the 5' RACE reads, holding one entry per CDR3 protein. Of about 400,000 distinct CDR3 sequences in the sample, approximately 52% were seen once. The CDR3 consists of 16 residues. V shed 2 bases and J shed 5 bases, with 15 bases lying between them. The sequence was obtained from a man in his sixties in good health. This chain uses TRBV12-3 or TRBV12-4 with TRBJ2-2; tentatively, D is TRBD1 (5 bases). Sequencing was performed on blood. The CDR3 loop is CASSLFPERGTGELFF. The CDR3 DNA reads TGTGCCAGCAGTTTATTCCCCGAAAGGGGAACCGGGGAGCTGTTTTTT.